This TCR beta chain was observed in a study of blood T cells in healthy people across ages. Whole-study findings and limits: Changes seen in expanded clonotypes were possibly confounded by donor CMV status left unknown.

Worth noting for this clonotype: Antigen: not known. The junction departs from the called germline gene at one end, perhaps through a read error.

CDR1 and CDR2 (germline): SEHNR, FQNEAQ (reference sequence). The CDR3 is made up of 14 amino acids. PCR was performed a second time for roughly 6 to 12 cycles using a sample-barcoded 5' primer and a J-beta primer mix. TCRdb processed the 5' RACE reads anew with MiXCR; each CDR3 protein has one entry. The data contain some 730,000 distinct CDR3 sequences, roughly 20% of them singletons. The specimen was blood. This clonotype was obtained from a man in his 70s in good health. The chain couples TRBV7-9 to TRBJ1-5; D not certain. The CDR3 reads CASSARGRNQPQHF. CDR3 bases: TGCGCCAGCAGCGCCCGAGGGAGAAATCAGCCCCAGCATTTT.